Sequencing of this T cell receptor beta chain was carried out in a study of long-term antiretroviral therapy in people with HIV. General study results and limits: Transplant-donor-level diversity was not reached after ART, though diversity increased. Repertoires looked antigen-experienced, with only a slight naive shift after ART. ART adherence was not documented, and neither viral resistance nor therapy changes had any data.

V was cut by 0 bases and J by 1 base, with 16 bases left in between. CDR1 is MNHEY and CDR2 is SMNVEV in the germline V gene (reference sequence). This CDR3 has 19 amino acids. Version v3.0 of the immunoSEQ assay was performed at survey level. Libraries were prepared by immunoSEQ multiplex PCR; TCRdb keeps only in-frame clonotypes and omits some of them. The profile shows some 48,000 clones, around 80% of them singletons. Each specimen consisted of roughly 0.9-10 million cryopreserved PBMC prior to extraction of DNA. On this clone: What it binds is not known.

This sequence originates from a woman under 30 with HIV. Here the sequenced sample was unsorted PBMCs, taken 0.8 years after starting antiretroviral therapy. This chain links TRBV27 with TRBJ2-6, with D unresolved. For the CDR3, the DNA is TGTGCCAGCAGTTTATCGATGGGCTCTCGTGGGTCTGGGGCCAACGTCCTGACTTTC. Encoded protein: CASSLSMGSRGSGANVLTF.